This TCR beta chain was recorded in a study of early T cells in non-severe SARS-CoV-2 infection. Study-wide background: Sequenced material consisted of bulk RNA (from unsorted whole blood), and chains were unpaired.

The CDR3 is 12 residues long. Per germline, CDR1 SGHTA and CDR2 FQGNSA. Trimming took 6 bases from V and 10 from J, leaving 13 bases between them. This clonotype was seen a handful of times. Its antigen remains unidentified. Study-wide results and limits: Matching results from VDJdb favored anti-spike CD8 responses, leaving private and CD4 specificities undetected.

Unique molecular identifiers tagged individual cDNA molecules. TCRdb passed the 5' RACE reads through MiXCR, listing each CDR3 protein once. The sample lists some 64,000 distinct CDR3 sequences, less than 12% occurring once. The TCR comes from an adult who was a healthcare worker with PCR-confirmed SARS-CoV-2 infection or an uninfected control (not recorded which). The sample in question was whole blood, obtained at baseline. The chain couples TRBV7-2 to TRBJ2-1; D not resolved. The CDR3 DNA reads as TGTGCCAGCAGTTACAATGAAGGGGAGCAGTTCTTC. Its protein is CASSYNEGEQFF.